This T cell receptor beta chain was identified in a study of blood T cell repertoires in COVID-19 (dated by TCRdb to the early 2020s). Study-wide context: Samples from collaborators originated in the United States, Italy and Spain and spanned both the acute and convalescent phases of COVID-19. The sample metadata nearly always contained a de-identified subject ID, COVID-19 status, age in years and sex. Where available, HLA class I and class II types were obtained from metadata supplied by the sample provider rather than from assay-based typing. Deeply sampled blood TCRbeta repertoires from subjects exposed to, actively infected with, or recovered from COVID-19 were included in the dataset. The material from the prospective study consisted of cDNA or gDNA derived from T cells, B-cell-depleted T cells, or PBMCs. Samples were obtained from the ongoing ImmuneRACE study (first 160 participants) and from some 1,200 subjects provided by 6 global collaborators. The repertoires were made available in a free public database intended to serve as a resource for research on the immune response to SARS-CoV-2.

CDR1 and CDR2, looked up from the germline V gene (reference sequence), are SEHNR and FQNEAQ. The V end gives up 5 bases and the J end 4 bases, leaving 10 bases in the junction not matched to a gene. From the cysteine through the phenylalanine, the CDR3 covers 16 amino acids. The read is trimmed to its CDR3 DNA, 48 bases read in frame from base 1. TCRbeta CDR3 regions were amplified from genomic DNA by means of the immunoSEQ Assay, a bias-controlled multiplex PCR. The source study handled its data this way. The number of nucleated cells in each sample was estimated by amplification of reference gene primers within the assay. Sequence reads were collapsed and filtered to measure the absolute abundance of every unique TCRbeta CDR3 rearrangement. For each sample, productive Simpson clonality was calculated as the square root of Simpson's diversity index across productive rearrangements. TCRdb limited this immuneACCESS table to in-frame rearrangements with V and J called. A share of clones is missing; checked studies link under half to unresolved V genes, and the rest is unexplained. The V and J calls and clone size were taken over from that table, and D and trimming were inferred from the DNA. The sample yields 350,000 to 400,000 clones; around 89% were counted once. Jointly, the top ten make up about 1.1% of the sample.

Enrolling through a virtual design, the prospective study's participants ranged in age from roughly 18 to 90 years and lived across 24 United States geographic areas. Cohort assignment in the prospective study relied on participant-reported clinical history from a screening survey and a study questionnaire. Recovered participants in ImmuneRACE Cohort 3 were defined as having two consecutive negative NP/OP PCR tests, clearance from a healthcare professional, or resolution of symptoms. In the prospective study, mobile phlebotomists collected whole blood, serum and a nasopharyngeal or oropharyngeal swab from each participant. Participants in the prospective study had the option to provide additional blood draws and questionnaires over a roughly 2-month period. Blood samples from the prospective study were shipped frozen or at room temperature prior to DNA extraction. Paper-wide results and their limitations: The quantity of clinical and demographic metadata differed by source and by participant and was supplied without curation.

Points on this clone: Its antigen specificity is not known. The sample holds no much larger clone one base away, and base qualities are not on file.

Sequencing input: PBMCs or T cells enriched from blood (not recorded which). Here the chain combines TRBV7-9 and TRBJ2-7; the junction holds 11 bases that match TRBD2. The sequence was obtained from a woman in her late teens or twenties who had recovered from COVID-19. The CDR3 has the sequence CASSQNLAGGRYEQYF. The DNA reads TGTGCCAGCAGCCAGAATTTAGCGGGGGGGCGATACGAGCAGTACTTC.